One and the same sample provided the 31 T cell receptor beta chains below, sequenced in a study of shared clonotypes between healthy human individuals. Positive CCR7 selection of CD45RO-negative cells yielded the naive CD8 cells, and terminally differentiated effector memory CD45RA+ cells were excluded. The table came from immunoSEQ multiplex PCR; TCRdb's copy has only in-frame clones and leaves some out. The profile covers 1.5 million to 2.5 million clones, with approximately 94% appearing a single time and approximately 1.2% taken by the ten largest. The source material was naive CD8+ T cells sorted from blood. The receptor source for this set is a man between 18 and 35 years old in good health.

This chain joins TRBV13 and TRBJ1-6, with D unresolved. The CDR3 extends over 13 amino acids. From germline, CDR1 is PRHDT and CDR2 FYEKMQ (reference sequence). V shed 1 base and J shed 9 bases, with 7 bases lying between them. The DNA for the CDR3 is TGTGCCAGCAGCTTAGAATCGGCTTCACCCCTCCACTTT. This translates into CASSLESASPLHF.

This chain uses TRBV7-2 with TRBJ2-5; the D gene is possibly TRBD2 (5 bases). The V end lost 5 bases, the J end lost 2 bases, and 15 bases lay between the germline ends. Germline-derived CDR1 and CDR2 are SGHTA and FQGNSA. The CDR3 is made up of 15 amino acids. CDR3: CASSLRAGRQETQYF. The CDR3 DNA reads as TGTGCCAGCAGCCTAAGGGCGGGCAGACAAGAGACCCAGTACTTC.

As DNA, the CDR3 is TGTGCCAGCAGCCGACCCCGGACTAGCGGGGTTCGGAATGAGCAGTTCTTC. It specifies CASSRPRTSGVRNEQFF. The rearrangement uses TRBV7-2 and TRBJ2-1; 12 bases are shared with TRBD2. CDR1 SGHTA and CDR2 FQGNSA come from the germline V gene. The trim removed 5 bases at V and 7 bases at J, leaving 12 bases unmatched. The CDR3 covers 17 residues.

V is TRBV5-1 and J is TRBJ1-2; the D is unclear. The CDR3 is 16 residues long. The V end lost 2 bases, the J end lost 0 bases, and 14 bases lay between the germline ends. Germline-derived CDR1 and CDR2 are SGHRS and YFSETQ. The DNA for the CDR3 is TGCGCCAGCAGCTTTGGGTCCGCCGGGGCTAACTATGGCTACACCTTC. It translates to CASSFGSAGANYGYTF.

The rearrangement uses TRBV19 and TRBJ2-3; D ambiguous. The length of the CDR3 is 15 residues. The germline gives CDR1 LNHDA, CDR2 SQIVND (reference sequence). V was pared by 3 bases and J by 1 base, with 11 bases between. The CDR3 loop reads CASSMKSARTDTQYF. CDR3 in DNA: TGTGCCAGTAGTATGAAGTCGGCACGCACAGATACGCAGTATTTT.

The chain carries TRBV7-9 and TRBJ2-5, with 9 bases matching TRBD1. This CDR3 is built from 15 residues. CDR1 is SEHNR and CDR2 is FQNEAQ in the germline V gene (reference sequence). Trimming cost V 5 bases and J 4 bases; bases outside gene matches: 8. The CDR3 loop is CASSPPGQGSETQYF. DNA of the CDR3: TGTGCCAGCAGCCCCCCGGGACAGGGTTCAGAGACCCAGTACTTC.

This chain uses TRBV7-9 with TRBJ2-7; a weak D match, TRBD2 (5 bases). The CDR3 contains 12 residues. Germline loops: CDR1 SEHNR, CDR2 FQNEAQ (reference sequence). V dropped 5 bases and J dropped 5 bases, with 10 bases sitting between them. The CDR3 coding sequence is TGTGCCAGCAGCGGGGAGATGAACGAGCAGTACTTC. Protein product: CASSGEMNEQYF.

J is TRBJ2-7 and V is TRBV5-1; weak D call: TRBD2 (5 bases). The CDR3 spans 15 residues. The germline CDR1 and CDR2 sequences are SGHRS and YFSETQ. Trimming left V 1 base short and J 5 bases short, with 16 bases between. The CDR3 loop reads CASSLSIRGFDEQYF. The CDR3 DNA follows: TGCGCCAGCAGCTTGAGTATCCGGGGATTTGACGAGCAGTACTTC.

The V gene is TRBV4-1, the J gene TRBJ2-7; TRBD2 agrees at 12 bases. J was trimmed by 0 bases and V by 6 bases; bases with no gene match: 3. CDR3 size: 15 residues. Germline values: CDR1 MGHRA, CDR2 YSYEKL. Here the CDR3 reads CASRLTSGSSYEQYF. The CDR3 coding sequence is TGCGCCAGCAGACTGACTAGCGGGAGCTCCTACGAGCAGTACTTC.

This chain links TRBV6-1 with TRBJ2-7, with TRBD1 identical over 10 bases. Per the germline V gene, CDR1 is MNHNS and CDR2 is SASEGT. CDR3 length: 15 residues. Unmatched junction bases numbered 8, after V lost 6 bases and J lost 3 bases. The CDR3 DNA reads TGTGCCAGCAGGACAGGGACAGGGGAACTCTACGAGCAGTACTTC. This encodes CASRTGTGELYEQYF.

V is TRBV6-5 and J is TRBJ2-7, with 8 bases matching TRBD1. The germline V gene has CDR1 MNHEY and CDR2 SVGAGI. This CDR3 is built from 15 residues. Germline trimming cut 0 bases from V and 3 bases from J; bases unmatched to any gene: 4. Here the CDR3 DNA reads TGTGCCAGCAGTTACTCACAGGGGGTGAACTACGAGCAGTACTTC. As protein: CASSYSQGVNYEQYF.

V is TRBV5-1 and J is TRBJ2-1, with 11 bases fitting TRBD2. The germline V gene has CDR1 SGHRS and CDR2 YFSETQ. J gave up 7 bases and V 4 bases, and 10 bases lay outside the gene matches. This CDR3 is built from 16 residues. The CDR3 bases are TGCGCCAGCAGCCCAGCCGGGACTAGCGGTTTGAATGAGCAGTTCTTC. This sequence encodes CASSPAGTSGLNEQFF.

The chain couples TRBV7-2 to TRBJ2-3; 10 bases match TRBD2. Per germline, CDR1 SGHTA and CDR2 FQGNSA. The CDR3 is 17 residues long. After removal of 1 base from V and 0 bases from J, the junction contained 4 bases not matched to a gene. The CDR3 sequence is CASSLVGSGGSTDTQYF. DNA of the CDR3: TGTGCCAGCAGCTTAGTGGGTAGCGGGGGGAGCACAGATACGCAGTATTTT.

CDR3 DNA sequence: TGTGCCAGCAGCTTAGGGTGGGGGATCTTGAACACTGAAGCTTTCTTT. It translates to CASSLGWGILNTEAFF. This chain uses TRBV7-6 with TRBJ1-1; D is possibly TRBD1 (5 bases). The CDR3 loop spans 16 amino acids. The V and J ends lost 1 base and 0 bases respectively, with 12 bases between them. CDR1 SGHVS and CDR2 FNYEAQ come from the germline V gene. Using reference TRBV7-6 and TRBJ1-1 for the parts outside the CDR3, the full variable domain is GAGVSQSPRYKVTKRGQDVALRCDPISGHVSLYWYRQALGQGPEFLTYFNYEAQQDKSGLPNDRFSAERPEGSISTLTIQRTEQRDSAMYRCASSLGWGILNTEAFFGQGTRLTVV.

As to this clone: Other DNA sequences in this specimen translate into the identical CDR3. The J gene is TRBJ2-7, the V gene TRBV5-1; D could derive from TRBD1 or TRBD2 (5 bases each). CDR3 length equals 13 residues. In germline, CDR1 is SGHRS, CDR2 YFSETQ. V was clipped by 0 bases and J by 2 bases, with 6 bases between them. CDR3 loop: CASSLGDPYEQYF. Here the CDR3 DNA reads TGCGCCAGCAGCTTGGGGGACCCCTACGAGCAGTACTTC.

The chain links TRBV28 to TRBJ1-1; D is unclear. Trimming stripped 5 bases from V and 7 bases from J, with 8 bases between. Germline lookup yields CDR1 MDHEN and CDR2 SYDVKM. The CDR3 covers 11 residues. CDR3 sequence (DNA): TGTGCCAGCAGTAGTGGACTTGAAGCTTTCTTT. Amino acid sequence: CASSSGLEAFF.

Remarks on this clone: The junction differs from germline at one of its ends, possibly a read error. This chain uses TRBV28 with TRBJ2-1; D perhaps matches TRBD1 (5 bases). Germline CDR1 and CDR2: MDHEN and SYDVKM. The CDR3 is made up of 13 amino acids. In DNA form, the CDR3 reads TGTGCCAGCAATTTAAGGGGTGCCCCTGGGGAATTCTTC. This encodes CASNLRGAPGEFF.

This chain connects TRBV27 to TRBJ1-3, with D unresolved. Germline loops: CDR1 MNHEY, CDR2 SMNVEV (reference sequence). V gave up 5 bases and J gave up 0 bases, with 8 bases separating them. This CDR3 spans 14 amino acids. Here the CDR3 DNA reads TGTGCCAGCAGTGCCGGACTCTCTGGAAACACCATATATTTT. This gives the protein CASSAGLSGNTIYF.

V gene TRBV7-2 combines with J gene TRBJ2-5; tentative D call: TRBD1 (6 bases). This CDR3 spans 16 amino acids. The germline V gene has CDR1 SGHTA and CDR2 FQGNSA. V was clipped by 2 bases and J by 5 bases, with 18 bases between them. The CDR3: CASSLLAGDQGETQYF. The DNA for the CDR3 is TGTGCCAGCAGCTTATTAGCAGGGGACCAGGGGGAGACCCAGTACTTC.

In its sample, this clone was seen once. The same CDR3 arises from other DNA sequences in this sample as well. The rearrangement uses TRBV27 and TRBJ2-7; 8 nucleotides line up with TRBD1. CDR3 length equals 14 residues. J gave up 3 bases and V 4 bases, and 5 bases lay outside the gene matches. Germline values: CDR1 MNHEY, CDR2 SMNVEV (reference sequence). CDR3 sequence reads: CASSSGTGYYEQYF. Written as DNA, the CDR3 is TGTGCCAGCAGTTCCGGGACAGGTTACTACGAGCAGTACTTC.

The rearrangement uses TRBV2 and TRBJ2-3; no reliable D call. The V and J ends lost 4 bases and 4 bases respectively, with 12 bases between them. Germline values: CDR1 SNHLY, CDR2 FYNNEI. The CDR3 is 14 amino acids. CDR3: CASSVANAADTQYF. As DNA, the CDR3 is TGTGCCAGCAGTGTCGCAAATGCCGCAGATACGCAGTATTTT.

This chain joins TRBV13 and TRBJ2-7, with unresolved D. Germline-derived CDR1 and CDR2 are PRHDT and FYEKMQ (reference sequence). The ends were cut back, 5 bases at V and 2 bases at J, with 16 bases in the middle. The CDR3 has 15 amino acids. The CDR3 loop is CASSVTAISPYEQYF. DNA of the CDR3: TGTGCCAGCAGCGTAACGGCCATTAGCCCCTACGAGCAGTACTTC.

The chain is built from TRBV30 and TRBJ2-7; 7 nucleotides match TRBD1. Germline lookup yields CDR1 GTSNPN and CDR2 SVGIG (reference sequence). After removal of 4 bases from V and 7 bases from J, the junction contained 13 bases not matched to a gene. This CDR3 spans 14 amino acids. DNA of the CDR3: TGTGCCTGGAATTTGGGGACAGAGCATTTTGAGCAGTACTTC. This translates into CAWNLGTEHFEQYF.

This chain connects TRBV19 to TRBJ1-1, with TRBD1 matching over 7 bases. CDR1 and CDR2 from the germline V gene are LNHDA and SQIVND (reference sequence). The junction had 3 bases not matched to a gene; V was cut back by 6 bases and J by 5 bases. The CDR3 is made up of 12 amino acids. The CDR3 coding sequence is TGTGCCAGTAGAATGACAGGGACTGAAGCTTTCTTT. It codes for CASRMTGTEAFF.

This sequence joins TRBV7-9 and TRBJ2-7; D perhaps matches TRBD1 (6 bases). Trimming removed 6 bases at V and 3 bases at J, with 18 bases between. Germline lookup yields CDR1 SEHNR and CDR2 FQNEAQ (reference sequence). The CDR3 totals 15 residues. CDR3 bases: TGTGCCAGCAGTAAAGGGGGTGACCTTGGCTACGAGCAGTACTTC. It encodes CASSKGGDLGYEQYF.

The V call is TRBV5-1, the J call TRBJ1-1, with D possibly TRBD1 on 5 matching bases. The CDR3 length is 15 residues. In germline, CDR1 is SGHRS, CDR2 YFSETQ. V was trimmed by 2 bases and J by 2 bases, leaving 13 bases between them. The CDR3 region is CASSLIGTLNTEAFF. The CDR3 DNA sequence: TGCGCCAGCAGCTTAATTGGGACTCTCAACACTGAAGCTTTCTTT.

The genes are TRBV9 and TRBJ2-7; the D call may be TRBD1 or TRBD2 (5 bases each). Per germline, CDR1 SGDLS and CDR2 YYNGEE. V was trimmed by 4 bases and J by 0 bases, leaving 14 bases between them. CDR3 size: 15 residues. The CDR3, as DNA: TGTGCCAGCAGCTACGATGGGACGGGCTCCTACGAGCAGTACTTC. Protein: CASSYDGTGSYEQYF.

CDR3 nucleotides: TGTGCCAGCAGCCTCGACGGGCCGCTCGCCTCTGGAAACACCATATATTTT. This encodes CASSLDGPLASGNTIYF. The gene calls are TRBV13 and TRBJ1-3; D is uncertain. V dropped 5 bases and J dropped 0 bases, with 17 bases sitting between them. The CDR3 length is 17 residues. Germline CDR1 and CDR2: PRHDT and FYEKMQ (reference sequence).

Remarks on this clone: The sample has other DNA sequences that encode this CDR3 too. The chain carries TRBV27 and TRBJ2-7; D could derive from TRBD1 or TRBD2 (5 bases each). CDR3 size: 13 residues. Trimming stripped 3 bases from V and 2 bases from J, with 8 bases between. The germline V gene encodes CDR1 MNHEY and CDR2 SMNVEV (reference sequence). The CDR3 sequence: CASSFGAAYEQYF. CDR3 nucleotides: TGTGCCAGCAGTTTCGGGGCCGCCTACGAGCAGTACTTC.

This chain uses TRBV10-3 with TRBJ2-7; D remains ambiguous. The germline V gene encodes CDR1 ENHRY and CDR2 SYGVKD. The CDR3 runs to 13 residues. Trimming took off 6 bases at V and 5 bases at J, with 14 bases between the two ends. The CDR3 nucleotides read TGTGCCATCAGCGAGCACAGAGCCCACGAGCAGTACTTC. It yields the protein CAISEHRAHEQYF.

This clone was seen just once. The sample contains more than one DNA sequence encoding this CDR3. CDR3 amino acids: CASSLGHNEQFF. The CDR3 DNA follows: TGCGCCAGCAGCCTCGGTCACAATGAGCAGTTCTTC. The chain combines TRBV4-3 with TRBJ2-1, with D unresolved. This CDR3 spans 12 amino acids. Trimming shortened V by 4 bases and J by 5 bases, and 6 bases separated the two germline ends. The germline CDR1 and CDR2 sequences are LGHNA and YSLEER.